This section outlines one T cell receptor (beta chain) sequence together with its context. What it recognizes is unknown. Some clones are missing from TCRdb's copy, which holds only in-frame ones; the method was immunoSEQ multiplex PCR. Of approximately 100,000 clones in the sample, 84% were seen once. The data derive from a study of OX40 agonist ivuxolimab in advanced cancers. Germline CDR1 MNHEY, CDR2 SVGAGI. Losses at the gene ends were 5 bases for V and 6 bases for J; bases not matched to a gene: 7. The CDR3 sequence is 14 residues long. General study results and limits: Patients with a partial response at 0.1-3.0 mg/kg had among the lowest clonal expansion. At doses 0.1 to 3.0 mg/kg, CD4+ and CD8+ clones expanded.

The input for sequencing was CD4+ or CD8+ T cells sorted from blood, taken in a trial of the OX40 agonist ivuxolimab. The chain couples TRBV6-5 to TRBJ1-5, with TRBD1 matching 7 bases. The clonotype originates from an adult with an advanced solid tumor such as melanoma, head and neck, liver or kidney cancer. CDR3 residues: CASSDRGDSQPQHF. CDR3 bases: TGTGCCAGCAGTGATAGGGGGGACAGTCAGCCCCAGCATTTT.